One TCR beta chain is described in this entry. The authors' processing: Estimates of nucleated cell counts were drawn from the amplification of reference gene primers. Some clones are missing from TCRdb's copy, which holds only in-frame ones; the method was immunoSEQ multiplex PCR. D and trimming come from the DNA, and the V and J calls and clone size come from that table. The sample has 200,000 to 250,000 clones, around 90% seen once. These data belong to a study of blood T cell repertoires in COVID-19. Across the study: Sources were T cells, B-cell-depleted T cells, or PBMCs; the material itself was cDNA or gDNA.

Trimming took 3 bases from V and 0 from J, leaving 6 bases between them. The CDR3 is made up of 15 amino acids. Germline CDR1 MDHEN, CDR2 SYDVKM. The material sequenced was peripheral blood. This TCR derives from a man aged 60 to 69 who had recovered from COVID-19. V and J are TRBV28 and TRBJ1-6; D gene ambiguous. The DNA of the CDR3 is TGTGCCAGCAGTTTGCCTAGCTCCTATAATTCACCCCTCCACTTT. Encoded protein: CASSLPSSYNSPLHF.